This T cell receptor (beta chain) was identified in a study of T cells in localized non-small cell lung cancer. Trimming removed 4 bases from V and 1 base from J; junction bases left unmatched: 3. The CDR3 is made up of 14 amino acids. In germline, CDR1 is MDHEN, CDR2 SYDVKM. The protocol was immunoSEQ multiplex PCR, while the TCRdb copy is restricted to in-frame clones and leaves out a portion. The table has 25,000 to 35,000 clones, more than 75% seen once. The receptor comes from a female donor over 55 with stage III squamous cell lung carcinoma. Sequenced here: peripheral blood, sampled before any cancer treatment. The chain employs TRBV28 and TRBJ1-2; 7 positions match TRBD1. The CDR3 DNA follows: TGTGCCAGCAGTTGGGACAGTAATAACTATGGCTACACCTTC. Its protein is CASSWDSNNYGYTF.